One sample yielded the 15 T cell receptor beta chains listed below, sequenced in a study of T cell responses to AZD1222 COVID-19 vaccine. Profiling relied on immunoSEQ multiplex PCR, and the TCRdb table lists in-frame clones only, not all of them. The sample yields around 160,000 clones, roughly nine tenths seen once. The sample consisted of peripheral blood, taken 28 days after the second AZD1222 dose. All receptors come from an adult who received the AZD1222 COVID-19 vaccine.

This CDR3 reads CASSFQPFNQPQHF. The CDR3 DNA reads TGTGCCAGCAGTTTTCAACCCTTCAATCAGCCCCAGCATTTT. This rearrangement joins TRBV28 to TRBJ1-5; D call uncertain. The CDR3 spans 14 residues. The V gene's germline CDR1 is MDHEN and CDR2 SYDVKM. Between the trimmed V and J ends, which lost 3 bases and 3 bases, there was a span of 9 bases.

This chain links TRBV6-2 or TRBV6-3 with TRBJ2-1; 8 nucleotides line up with TRBD2. Germline V gene sequence: CDR1 MNHEY, CDR2 SVGEGT. The CDR3 runs 16 residues. With 2 bases clipped from V and 0 bases from J, the junction kept 3 bases outside the gene matches. The CDR3 sequence: CASSYGAGGSYNEQFF. In nucleotides, the CDR3 is TGTGCCAGCAGTTACGGCGCGGGAGGCTCCTACAATGAGCAGTTCTTC.

The DNA of the CDR3 is TGTGCCAGCAGATCCAGCGATAATGAAAAACTGTTTTTT. Translating gives CASRSSDNEKLFF. The chain combines TRBV6-5 with TRBJ1-4; D is uncertain. The CDR3 has 13 residues. Between the trimmed V and J ends, which lost 6 bases and 4 bases, there was a span of 9 bases. Germline V CDR1 and CDR2: MNHEY, SVGAGI.

The chain carries TRBV4-3 and TRBJ2-2; D ambiguous. The CDR3 spans 14 residues. Per the germline V gene, CDR1 is LGHNA and CDR2 is YSLEER. With 0 bases removed from V and 7 bases from J, the gap between germline ends came to 9 bases. The CDR3 DNA is TGCGCCAGCAGCCAAGATCGGACGTTCGGGGAGCTGTTTTTT. The encoded protein is CASSQDRTFGELFF.

In DNA, the CDR3 is TGTGCCAGCAGTTCCGCGACAAGATATACTAACTATGGCTACACCTTC. This gives the protein CASSSATRYTNYGYTF. The chain links TRBV6-5 to TRBJ1-2; no definite D call. CDR1 and CDR2 from the germline V gene are MNHEY and SVGAGI. Trimming shortened V by 4 bases and J by 0 bases, and 15 bases separated the two germline ends. This CDR3 has 16 amino acids.

The chain is built from TRBV5-5 and TRBJ1-2; maybe TRBD1 (5 bases). Trimming removed 3 bases from V and 3 bases from J, with 18 bases in between. CDR1 is SGHKS and CDR2 is YYEKEE in the germline V gene (reference sequence). The CDR3 length is 16 residues. Here the CDR3 reads CASSSFPGGLDYGYTF. CDR3 DNA: TGTGCCAGCAGCTCGTTTCCGGGGGGATTGGACTATGGCTACACCTTC.

The chain has TRBV2 and TRBJ2-7; D is unresolved. Germline assignment: CDR1 SNHLY and CDR2 FYNNEI. The CDR3 is 14 amino acids. The V and J ends lost 2 bases and 0 bases respectively, with 8 bases between them. The CDR3, as DNA: TGTGCCAGCAGTGAAATGGCAGACTCCTACGAGCAGTACTTC. Protein: CASSEMADSYEQYF.

CDR3 sequence: CASRMFGGIYNTDTQYF. CDR3 nucleotide sequence: TGTGCCAGTAGGATGTTCGGGGGGATCTATAACACAGATACGCAGTATTTT. V gene TRBV19 combines with J gene TRBJ2-3; 7 nucleotides line up with TRBD2. Per the germline V gene, CDR1 is LNHDA and CDR2 is SQIVND (reference sequence). The CDR3 is 17 amino acids. V shed 6 bases, J shed 2 bases, and the junction held 14 bases outside the gene matches.

The rearrangement uses TRBV15 and TRBJ2-3, with 7 positions matching TRBD1. Germline values: CDR1 LNHNV, CDR2 YYDKDF (reference sequence). The CDR3 extends over 14 amino acids. V lost 3 bases to trimming and J lost 3 bases; unmatched junction nucleotides: 3. This CDR3 is CATSRRQGTDTQYF. The CDR3 bases are TGTGCCACCAGCAGGAGACAGGGAACAGATACGCAGTATTTT.

The chain has TRBV7-9 and TRBJ1-1; D is ambiguous. The CDR3 runs to 13 residues. The ends were cut back, 1 base at V and 7 bases at J, with 10 bases in the middle. Germline lookup yields CDR1 SEHNR and CDR2 FQNEAQ (reference sequence). Here the CDR3 reads CASSLGGRNEAFF. The CDR3 coding sequence is TGTGCCAGCAGCTTAGGTGGTCGGAATGAAGCTTTCTTT.

This chain uses TRBV13 with TRBJ1-1; 9 nucleotides align to TRBD1. The CDR3 extends over 15 amino acids. Germline values: CDR1 PRHDT, CDR2 FYEKMQ (reference sequence). The V gene end was trimmed by 5 bases and the J gene end by 1 base; junction bases not matched to a gene: 5. This chain's CDR3 is CASSPRQGGNTEAFF. The CDR3 DNA reads as TGTGCCAGCAGCCCTCGACAGGGGGGGAACACTGAAGCTTTCTTT.

The J gene is TRBJ2-1, the V gene TRBV5-4; D could derive from TRBD1 or TRBD2 (5 bases each). With 4 bases removed from V and 7 bases from J, the gap between germline ends came to 18 bases. The CDR3 loop spans 15 amino acids. Germline V gene lookup returns CDR1 SGHNT and CDR2 YYREEE (reference sequence). In nucleotides, the CDR3 is TGTGCCAGCAGCGCCGACTGGGGGTTAGGGAATGAGCAGTTCTTC. It specifies CASSADWGLGNEQFF.

In this sample, this clone turned up a few times. This chain uses TRBV18 with TRBJ2-5; TRBD2 matches 8 bases. CDR1 and CDR2 from the germline V gene are KGHSH and LQKENI. V dropped 2 bases and J dropped 2; count of bases not matched to a gene: 1. This CDR3 comprises 14 residues. This chain's CDR3 is CASSPASGQETQYF. CDR3 sequence (DNA): TGTGCCAGCTCACCAGCTAGCGGGCAAGAGACCCAGTACTTC.

The chain is built from TRBV18 and TRBJ2-1, with no clear D. The V gene's germline CDR1 is KGHSH and CDR2 LQKENI. The V and J ends lost 2 bases and 2 bases respectively, with 10 bases between them. The CDR3 runs 15 residues. DNA of the CDR3: TGTGCCAGCTCACCAAAGCTCGGACCCTACAATGAGCAGTTCTTC. It codes for CASSPKLGPYNEQFF.

The V gene is TRBV19, the J gene TRBJ2-5; the match to TRBD2 covers 7 bases. The V and J ends lost 8 bases and 5 bases, in that order; junction bases with no gene match: 11. This CDR3 is built from 14 residues. In germline, CDR1 is LNHDA, CDR2 SQIVND (reference sequence). DNA of the CDR3: TGTGCCAGTGGGGGAGGGTCCTCAGGGGAGACCCAGTACTTC. It specifies CASGGGSSGETQYF.